This T cell receptor beta chain was recorded in a study of shared clonotypes between healthy human individuals. This CDR3 region has 16 residues. The germline V gene encodes CDR1 GTSNPN and CDR2 SVGIG (reference sequence). The trim removed 3 bases at V and 3 bases at J, leaving 8 bases unmatched. This clone has only a few counts. The assay was immunoSEQ multiplex PCR, and TCRdb's table has in-frame clones only and misses some. The data show millions of clones, approximately 90% seen once. Sequenced: naive CD4+ T cells sorted from blood. Subset: CD45RA+ positively selected. This receptor was taken from a man younger than 30 in good health. This sequence joins TRBV30 and TRBJ2-7; TRBD2 aligns across 13 bases. The CDR3 is CAWRPTLAGGIYEQYF. CDR3 DNA: TGTGCCTGGAGGCCCACACTAGCGGGAGGGATCTACGAGCAGTACTTC.